The clone carrying this T cell receptor (beta chain) showed up just a few times. Its specificity is unknown. PBMCs were collected from a 10 ml volume of fresh peripheral blood. From RNA transcripts, TCR beta CDR3 regions were amplified. Initially, a first-round RT-PCR of the TCR CDR3 employed the HTBI primer set. TCRdb re-called the multiplex PCR reads through MiXCR, storing one row per CDR3 protein. This table has under 650,000 distinct CDR3 sequences, about 16% appearing once. This specimen belongs to a study of T cells in Graves' hyperthyroidism and ophthalmopathy. Study-wide results and caveats: Most expanded thyroid clonotypes above 0.001 recurred in blood. Ophthalmopathy was separated from stable hyperthyroidism by a 13 V-J model.

The J segment lost 8 bases and the V segment lost 0 bases, leaving 9 bases of the junction unmatched. Germline V gene sequence: CDR1 SGHAT, CDR2 FQNNGV. The CDR3 has 16 amino acids. This rearrangement joins TRBV11-2 to TRBJ1-1, with TRBD1 matching 10 bases. What was sequenced was blood. The clonotype was recovered from a woman aged 25 to 39 with Graves' hyperthyroidism. The CDR3 nucleotides read TGTGCCAGCAGCTTAGAGTTCGGACAGGGGGTCGGGGAAGCTTTCTTT. Protein: CASSLEFGQGVGEAFF. Full variable domain (missing parts from reference TRBV11-2 and TRBJ1-1): EAGVAQSPRYKIIEKRQSVAFWCNPISGHATLYWYQQILGQGPKLLIQFQNNGVVDDSQLPKDRFSAERLKGVDSTLKIQPAKLEDSAVYLCASSLEFGQGVGEAFFGQGTRLTVV.